These 8 T cell receptor beta chains were sequenced from one sample in a study of blood T cells in healthy people across ages (dated by TCRdb to between 2014 and 2017). The library was built by means of 5' RACE. Sequencing was performed on an Illumina HiSeq 2500. The second PCR ran for about 6 to 12 cycles and used a J-beta primer mix along with a sample-barcoded 5' primer. Clones were called with MiXCR by TCRdb after fastp trimmed the public reads at Q25, and only in-frame beta chains were retained. When rows share a CDR3 protein, they turn into one entry using the most common DNA and genes. For this sample there are about 640,000 distinct CDR3 sequences; about 54% appear just once. The ten largest make up around 37% of the sample. Sequenced sample: blood. These receptors were obtained from a man between 60 and 75 years old in good health.

Regarding this clonotype: Sequence at one end of the junction differs from germline and may be a read error. The chain is built from TRBV2 and TRBJ2-7; the D is unclear. TRBJ2-5 explains the end of the DNA better; the J call may be wrong. The CDR3 contains 12 residues. CDR1 and CDR2 (germline): SNHLY, FYNNEI. The DNA for the CDR3 is TGTGTCAGCTCCAGTTTACAAGAGACCCAGTACTTC. It translates to CVSSSLQETQYF.

This sequence joins TRBV20-1 and TRBJ2-3; D is ambiguous. The germline V gene has CDR1 DFQATT and CDR2 SNEGSKA (reference sequence). V dropped 3 bases and J dropped 3 bases, with 16 bases sitting between them. This CDR3 is 15 amino acids long. The CDR3 DNA reads TGCAGTGCTAGTTCTGGGCTGGGGTTAACAGATACGCAGTATTTT. The encoded protein is CSASSGLGLTDTQYF.

V and J are TRBV29-1 and TRBJ2-3; D is uncertain. The CDR3 consists of 17 residues. Trimming removed 3 bases at V and 0 bases at J, with 19 bases between. Germline loops: CDR1 SQVTM, CDR2 ANQGSEA. The CDR3 is CSVDSLTNNPSTDTQYF. In nucleotides, the CDR3 is TGCAGCGTTGATTCTCTAACCAACAACCCTAGCACAGATACGCAGTATTTT.

The V and J genes are TRBV3-1 and TRBJ2-4; no firm D call. The CDR3 is made up of 14 amino acids. Germline V gene sequence: CDR1 LGHDT, CDR2 YNNKEL (reference sequence). V was shortened by 1 base and J by 4 bases, with 8 bases between the two germline ends. The CDR3 region has the DNA TGTGCCAGCAGCCAAGGACTTACAAAAAACATTCAGTACTTC. Amino acid sequence: CASSQGLTKNIQYF.

This clonotype came up a few times. The genes are TRBV7-9 and TRBJ2-1, with 9 bases matching TRBD1. Trimming cost V 5 bases and J 6 bases; bases outside gene matches: 11. Per germline, CDR1 SEHNR and CDR2 FQNEAQ (reference sequence). The CDR3 has 16 residues. In DNA, the CDR3 is TGTGCCAGCAGCACCACAGGGGGCGCGTCCCTCAATGAGCAGTTCTTC. It specifies CASSTTGGASLNEQFF.

At least ten counts were recorded for this clonotype. This sequence joins TRBV7-2 and TRBJ2-1; no clear D. The V gene lost 2 bases and the J gene lost 0 bases, with 8 bases spanning the gap. The CDR3 is 15 residues long. Germline V lookup: CDR1 SGHTA, CDR2 FQGNSA. CDR3 sequence: CASSLSQASYNEQFF. The CDR3 DNA is TGTGCCAGCAGCTTAAGTCAGGCCTCCTACAATGAGCAGTTCTTC. The complete variable domain, with remaining parts taken from reference TRBV7-2 and TRBJ2-1, reads GAGVSQSPSNKVTEKGKDVELRCDPISGHTALYWYRQSLGQGLEFLIYFQGNSAPDKSGLPSDRFSAERTGGSVSTLTIQRTQQEDSAVYLCASSLSQASYNEQFFGPGTRLTVL.

The V and J genes are TRBV29-1 and TRBJ2-1; TRBD1 aligns across 12 bases. Germline CDR1 and CDR2: SQVTM and ANQGSEA. There are 15 residues in the CDR3. Losses at the gene ends were 4 bases for V and 9 bases for J; bases not matched to a gene: 10. CDR3 in amino acids: CSVAGGTGGISEQFF. The CDR3 DNA reads as TGCAGCGTTGCTGGGGGGACAGGGGGCATTAGTGAGCAGTTCTTC.

The J gene is TRBJ2-1, the V gene TRBV4-2; TRBD2 matches at 10 bases. CDR1 and CDR2 (germline): LGHNA, YNFKEQ. V was clipped by 4 bases and J by 5 bases; unmatched bases: 5. CDR3 size: 15 residues. DNA for the CDR3: TGTGCCAGCAGCCCTAGCGGGGGAGGGGACAATGAGCAGTTCTTC. This gives the protein CASSPSGGGDNEQFF.